The 5 T cell receptor beta chains below were found in one sample sequenced in a study of blood T cell repertoires in COVID-19. The assay was immunoSEQ multiplex PCR, and TCRdb's table has in-frame clones only and misses some. The profile shows a few hundred thousand clones, under 95% of them singletons. Sequenced input: PBMCs or T cells enriched from blood (not recorded which). These receptors came from a woman between 25 and 40 years old who had recovered from COVID-19.

J is TRBJ1-1 and V is TRBV9; D might be TRBD1 (6 bases). The CDR3 has 15 residues. Germline-derived CDR1 and CDR2 are SGDLS and YYNGEE. The ends were cut back, 1 base at V and 0 bases at J, with 10 bases in the middle. The CDR3 DNA reads TGTGCCAGCAGCGTACAAGGGGGACTGAACACTGAAGCTTTCTTT. It yields the protein CASSVQGGLNTEAFF.

The chain combines TRBV5-1 with TRBJ1-3; D not certain. The CDR3 consists of 16 residues. The V gene lost 0 bases and the J gene lost 1 base, with 11 bases spanning the gap. Germline V gives CDR1 SGHRS, CDR2 YFSETQ. The CDR3 sequence: CASSLATRESGNTIYF. The DNA of the CDR3 is TGCGCCAGCAGCTTGGCCACGAGGGAATCTGGAAACACCATATATTTT. The variable domain in full, completed from reference TRBV5-1 and TRBJ1-3, reads KAGVTQTPRYLIKTRGQQVTLSCSPISGHRSVSWYQQTPGQGLQFLFEYFSETQRNKGNFPGRFSGRQFSNSRSEMNVSTLELGDSALYLCASSLATRESGNTIYFGEGSWLTVV.

The rearrangement links TRBV12-3 or TRBV12-4 to TRBJ1-2; 7 bases line up with TRBD1. Trimming at V came to 6 bases and at J to 5 bases, leaving 6 bases not matched to a gene. The CDR3 sequence is 13 residues long. The CDR3, as DNA: TGTGCCAGCAGCCCGACAGGGAGGTATGGCTACACCTTC. Its translation: CASSPTGRYGYTF.

A single count supports this clone. This chain uses TRBV7-2 with TRBJ2-2, with D possibly TRBD2 on 5 matching bases. With 1 base removed from V and 6 bases from J, the gap between germline ends came to 12 bases. The CDR3 spans 15 residues. Germline V CDR1 and CDR2: SGHTA, FQGNSA. In DNA, the CDR3 is TGTGCCAGCAGCTTAGGGGCTAGCATCCCCGGGGAGCTGTTTTTT. This translates into CASSLGASIPGELFF. The full variable domain, rest sourced from reference TRBV7-2 and TRBJ2-2, is GAGVSQSPSNKVTEKGKDVELRCDPISGHTALYWYRQSLGQGLEFLIYFQGNSAPDKSGLPSDRFSAERTGGSVSTLTIQRTQQEDSAVYLCASSLGASIPGELFFGEGSRLTVL.

The V gene is TRBV11-3, the J gene TRBJ2-2; 8 nucleotides agree with TRBD2. The CDR3 has 14 residues. The germline gives CDR1 SGHNT, CDR2 YENEEA. V shed 5 bases, J shed 5 bases, and the junction held 4 bases outside the gene matches. This CDR3 is CASSPPSGTGELFF. In DNA form, the CDR3 reads TGTGCCAGCAGCCCACCTAGCGGGACCGGGGAGCTGTTTTTT.